A selection of T cell receptor beta chains follows, all from one sample in a study of metastatic and nonmetastatic thyroid tumors. TCRdb reanalyzed the PCR reads with MiXCR. The table lists about 30,000 clones, around a quarter of them singletons, with more than 8% in the top ten. Material: blood. All receptors derive from a female donor with papillary thyroid cancer or a benign thyroid nodule (not recorded which). Some clones in this sample may be carry-over from other donors' samples. Both conserved end residues are part of each CDR3. D genes are given only for firm matches. The size field is filled for only some rows; it gives once, few, many or a size class.

TRBJ1-6	TRBV7-6	TRBD1	.	CASSRSGQESSYNSPLHF	TGTGCCAGCAGCCGGTCCGGACAGGAGAGCTCCTATAATTCACCCCTCCACTTT
TRBJ2-3	TRBV28	TRBD2	few	CASSYISGRREDTQYF	TGTGCCAGCAGTTACATTAGCGGGAGAAGGGAAGATACGCAGTATTTT
TRBJ1-6	TRBV19	.	few	CATRTASNSPLHF	TGTGCCACCAGGACAGCATCCAATTCACCCCTCCACTTT
TRBJ1-3	TRBV6-1	.	many	CASSFGRRFSGNTIYF	TGTGCCAGCAGTTTCGGCCGACGGTTCTCTGGAAACACCATATATTTT
TRBJ2-1	TRBV4-1	TRBD2	.	CASSQDRGSVYNEQFF	TGCGCCAGCAGCCAAGATCGCGGGAGTGTTTACAATGAGCAGTTCTTC
TRBJ2-7	TRBV19	.	few	CASSSPGTSYEHYF	TGTGCCAGTAGTTCCCCCGGGACTTCCTACGAGCATTACTTC
TRBJ1-1	TRBV29-1	.	many	CSVMGVMNTEAFF	TGCAGCGTGATGGGGGTAATGAACACTGAAGCTTTCTTT
TRBJ1-1	TRBV4-3	.	.	CASTSCGGGTEAFF	TGCGCCAGCACCTCGTGCGGGGGGGGGACTGAAGCTTTCTTT
TRBJ1-4	TRBV7-6	TRBD1	.	CASSPRTGGTNEKLFF	TGTGCCAGCAGCCCGAGGACAGGGGGCACTAATGAAAAACTGTTTTTT
TRBJ1-2	TRBV20-1	TRBD1	.	CSADDRGSYGYTF	TGCAGTGCCGACGACAGGGGAAGCTATGGCTACACCTTC
TRBJ2-7	TRBV14	TRBD2	many	CASSQDSSGGREQYF	TGTGCCAGCAGCCAAGATTCTAGCGGGGGACGCGAGCAGTACTTC
TRBJ2-2	TRBV30	TRBD1	many	CAWSIVGGSGELFF	TGTGCCTGGAGTATAGTAGGGGGCAGCGGGGAGCTGTTTTTT
TRBJ1-2	TRBV12-3/TRBV12-4	.	many	CASSLSQEPFYGYTF	TGTGCCAGCAGTTTATCACAGGAACCTTTCTATGGCTACACCTTC
TRBJ1-6	TRBV4-2	.	many	CASSQVEGPNNSPLHF	TGTGCCAGCAGCCAAGTTGAAGGACCCAATAATTCACCCCTCCACTTT
TRBJ2-7	TRBV4-2	.	many	CASSQTQLGGYHEQYF	TGTGCCAGCAGCCAAACACAATTGGGGGGATACCACGAGCAGTACTTC
TRBJ1-1	TRBV7-2	.	.	CASSLYRENTEAFF	TGTGCCAGCAGCTTATACAGGGAGAACACTGAAGCTTTCTTT
TRBJ2-2	TRBV6-1	.	.	CASSEQGGTGELFF	TGTGCCAGCAGTGAACAGGGAGGCACCGGGGAGCTGTTTTTT
TRBJ2-1	TRBV30	TRBD2	many	CAWSVLSSGRGNEQFF	TGTGCCTGGAGTGTACTCTCGAGCGGGAGAGGAAATGAGCAGTTCTTC
TRBJ2-7	TRBV2	TRBD1	medium-sized	CASSVGGRGHDEQYF	TGTGCCAGCAGTGTCGGTGGCAGGGGGCACGACGAGCAGTACTTC
TRBJ2-1	TRBV11-2	.	.	CASSPWRERWGNEQFF	TGTGCCAGCAGTCCGTGGAGGGAGCGGTGGGGGAATGAGCAGTTCTTC
TRBJ1-1	TRBV5-1	.	many	CASSLVSGNTEAFF	TGCGCCAGCAGCTTGGTGTCGGGGAACACTGAAGCTTTCTTT
TRBJ1-2	TRBV7-3	.	few	CASSAKDGYGYTF	TGTGCCAGCAGCGCCAAGGACGGCTATGGCTACACCTTC
TRBJ1-2	TRBV6-6	.	many	CASSYEARGVNGYTF	TGTGCCAGCAGTTACGAGGCGAGGGGGGTGAATGGCTACACCTTC
TRBJ2-7	TRBV30	TRBD2	.	CAWTPSGGYEQYF	TGTGCCTGGACCCCTAGCGGGGGCTACGAGCAGTACTTC
TRBJ2-7	TRBV12-5	TRBD1	few	CASGPSDRAPSYEQYF	TGTGCTAGTGGTCCCTCGGACAGGGCCCCTTCCTACGAGCAGTACTTC
TRBJ1-2	TRBV28	.	.	CASSEPGEAARGYTF	TGTGCCAGCAGCGAACCCGGGGAGGCGGCGCGTGGCTACACCTTC
TRBJ2-3	TRBV5-1	TRBD2	many	CASSLSGSLGDTQYF	TGCGCCAGCAGCTTAAGCGGGAGTCTCGGAGATACGCAGTATTTT
TRBJ2-7	TRBV7-2	.	.	CASSSRGQGDEQYF	TGTGCCAGCAGCTCCCGCGGGCAGGGTGACGAGCAGTACTTC
TRBJ2-7	TRBV5-1	TRBD1	medium-sized	CASSVQTGGSSYEQYF	TGCGCCAGCAGCGTGCAAACAGGGGGCAGCTCCTACGAGCAGTACTTC
TRBJ1-6	TRBV28	.	medium-sized	CASSSAGGRNSPLHF	TGTGCCAGCAGTTCCGCCGGGGGGAGGAATTCACCCCTCCACTTT
TRBJ2-7	TRBV7-9	.	.	CASRPGDRAYEQYF	TGTGCCAGCAGACCCGGTGACCGGGCCTACGAGCAGTACTTC
TRBJ2-3	TRBV28	TRBD2	few	CASSFPAGSTDTQYF	TGTGCCAGCAGTTTCCCAGCGGGATCCACAGATACGCAGTATTTT
TRBJ2-7	TRBV4-3	TRBD1	many	CASSQSHRDRGGEQYF	TGCGCCAGCAGCCAATCTCACCGGGACAGGGGTGGAGAGCAGTACTTC
TRBJ1-1	TRBV6-1	.	many	CASSEEGNTEAFF	TGTGCCAGCAGTGAAGAGGGAAACACTGAAGCTTTCTTT
TRBJ2-1	TRBV9	.	.	CASRVAPVFYTEQFF	TGTGCCAGCAGAGTAGCCCCGGTCTTCTACACTGAGCAGTTCTTC
TRBJ1-5	TRBV20-1	.	many	CSVPRSTGTMNQPQHF	TGCAGTGTCCCGCGGTCGACGGGGACCATGAATCAGCCCCAGCATTTT
TRBJ1-5	TRBV9	.	.	CASSVGTVGQPQHF	TGTGCCAGCAGCGTAGGGACAGTAGGGCAGCCCCAGCATTTT
TRBJ2-3	TRBV28	TRBD1	many	CASSTTGGADTQYF	TGTGCCAGCAGTACTACAGGGGGCGCAGATACGCAGTATTTT
TRBJ2-1	TRBV30	TRBD1	.	CAWSSRDRGLDEQFF	TGTGCCTGGAGTTCCAGGGACAGGGGTTTAGATGAGCAGTTCTTC
TRBJ2-7	TRBV7-2	TRBD1	.	CASSLIGTGSYEQYF	TGTGCCAGCAGCTTGATCGGGACAGGATCTTACGAGCAGTACTTC
TRBJ1-2	TRBV12-3/TRBV12-4	.	many	CASSLPGVGYTF	TGTGCCAGCAGTTTACCGGGGGTTGGCTACACCTTC